The entry below gives a single TCR beta chain sequence along with its context. The antigen remains unidentified. This sample was included in a study of cytomegalovirus exposure and HLA in healthy donors. As for the study in general: The roughly 670 first-cohort repertoires and the 110 or so validation repertoires shared the same platform, a later analysis reported.

V was pared by 5 bases and J by 0 bases, with 10 bases of the junction left unmatched. Germline V CDR1 and CDR2: MDHEN, SYDVKM. The CDR3 loop spans 16 amino acids. Findings and limits, study-wide: The classifier was said to identify cytomegalovirus status with high specificity and sensitivity. In the 100 to 150 validation repertoires, 94% of cluster scores exceeded 0, per a later analysis.

TCRdb's table, derived via immunoSEQ multiplex PCR, lists solely in-frame clones and lacks some. The sample contains under 150,000 clones, 80% to 90% of which appear only once. The chain uses TRBV28 and TRBJ2-7, with TRBD1 matching over 7 bases. Sequencing was carried out using PBMCs. The origin of this receptor is a man younger than 35 in good health and CMV-seronegative. CDR3 DNA: TGTGCCAGCAGTCAACCGGGACAGTATAACTCCTACGAGCAGTACTTC. This translates into CASSQPGQYNSYEQYF. Full variable domain (missing parts from reference TRBV28 and TRBJ2-7): DVKVTQSSRYLVKRTGEKVFLECVQDMDHENMFWYRQDPGLGLRLIYFSYDVKMKEKGDIPEGYSVSREKKERFSLILESASTNQTSMYLCASSQPGQYNSYEQYFGPGTRLTVT.